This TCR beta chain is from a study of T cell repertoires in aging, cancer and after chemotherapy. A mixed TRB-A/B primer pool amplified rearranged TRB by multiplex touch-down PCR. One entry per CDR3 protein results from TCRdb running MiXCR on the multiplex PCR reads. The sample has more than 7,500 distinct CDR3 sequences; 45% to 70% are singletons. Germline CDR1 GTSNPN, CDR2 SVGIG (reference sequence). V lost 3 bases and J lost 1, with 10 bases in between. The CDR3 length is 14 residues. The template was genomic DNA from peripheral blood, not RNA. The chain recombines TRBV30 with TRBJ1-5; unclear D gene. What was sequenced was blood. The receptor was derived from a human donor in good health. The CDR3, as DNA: TGTGCCTGGAGCCGGCAAGGGAGCAATCAGCCCCAGCATTTT. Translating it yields CAWSRQGSNQPQHF.